These 24 T cell receptor beta chains were all obtained from the same sample, sequenced in a study of blood T cell repertoires in COVID-19. The method was immunoSEQ multiplex PCR; TCRdb's version includes in-frame clones alone and lacks a portion of them. The sample carries 50,000 or so clones, roughly nine tenths recorded once. Input material: peripheral blood. The receptors shown here come from a human donor in a cohort sampled during active COVID-19.

The chain links TRBV27 to TRBJ1-2, with 10 nucleotides matching TRBD1. Trimming removed 5 bases from V and 4 bases from J; junction bases left unmatched: 10. Per germline, CDR1 MNHEY and CDR2 SMNVEV (reference sequence). The length of the CDR3 is 16 residues. The CDR3 region has the DNA TGTGCCAGCAGTCCAGCCGCCGGACAGGGGGTCTATGGCTACACCTTC. Its protein product is CASSPAAGQGVYGYTF.

The V call is TRBV12-3 or TRBV12-4, the J call TRBJ2-1, with 9 positions matching TRBD2. The CDR3 has 13 amino acids. The junction had 3 bases not matched to a gene; V was cut back by 9 bases and J by 3 bases. The CDR3 sequence is CASTAGGYNEQFF. The CDR3, as DNA: TGTGCCAGTACAGCGGGAGGCTACAATGAGCAGTTCTTC.

The chain joins TRBV5-1 to TRBJ2-7, with a possible D match to TRBD2 (7 bases). Germline values: CDR1 SGHRS, CDR2 YFSETQ. V lost 3 bases and J lost 3, with 13 bases in between. The CDR3 spans 14 residues. The CDR3 loop reads CASSYRGDNYEQYF. CDR3 in DNA: TGCGCCAGCAGCTACCGGGGGGACAACTACGAGCAGTACTTC.

J is TRBJ1-1 and V is TRBV9; TRBD1 matches 7 bases. The CDR3 contains 14 residues. Germline V gene sequence: CDR1 SGDLS, CDR2 YYNGEE. V shed 4 bases and J 8 bases; nucleotides not matched to a gene: 11. The CDR3 region has the DNA TGTGCCAGCAGCCCGGGACAGTACGTCCCCGAAGCTTTCTTT. It encodes CASSPGQYVPEAFF.

This chain connects TRBV21-1 to TRBJ1-5; TRBD1, as called in the table, went unchecked against the DNA. TRBV21-1 is designated a pseudogene. This CDR3 has 14 residues. The CDR3 DNA sequence: TGTGCCAGCGAAATGTCAGGGCAGGTTCAGCCCCAGCATTTT. It translates to CASEMSGQVQPQHF.

The rearrangement uses TRBV20-1 and TRBJ2-7, with D uncertain. Trimming removed 3 bases from V and 7 bases from J, with 10 bases in between. The V gene's germline CDR1 is DFQATT and CDR2 SNEGSKA (reference sequence). The CDR3 extends over 11 amino acids. CDR3 loop: CSARGSREQYF. The CDR3 DNA reads TGCAGTGCTAGGGGTTCTAGGGAGCAGTACTTC.

The chain links TRBV15 to TRBJ1-2, with unresolved D. CDR3 size: 16 residues. The V end lost 2 bases, the J end lost 2 bases, and 15 bases lay between the germline ends. From germline, CDR1 is LNHNV and CDR2 YYDKDF (reference sequence). CDR3 region: CATSRTPGRINYGYTF. DNA for the CDR3: TGTGCCACCAGCAGAACCCCGGGGAGGATAAACTATGGCTACACCTTC.

This sequence joins TRBV19 and TRBJ2-5; 12 bases line up with TRBD2. The V gene end was trimmed by 5 bases and the J gene end by 7 bases; junction bases not matched to a gene: 11. The CDR3 is 16 residues long. Germline-derived CDR1 and CDR2 are LNHDA and SQIVND (reference sequence). The DNA of the CDR3 is TGTGCCAGTAGTCCTTGGACTAGCGGGGAGGACGGGACCCAGTACTTC. It translates to CASSPWTSGEDGTQYF.

The chain links TRBV5-6 to TRBJ1-2; D might be TRBD1 (6 bases). CDR1 and CDR2 (germline): SGHDT, YYEEEE. The V and J ends lost 2 bases and 3 bases respectively, with 8 bases between them. The CDR3 extends over 13 amino acids. CDR3 nucleotides: TGTGCCAGCAGCTTACAGGGTGACTATGGCTACACCTTC. Residues: CASSLQGDYGYTF.

This clone was recorded only once. The rearrangement uses TRBV15 and TRBJ1-2; 8 bases map to TRBD1. Per the germline V gene, CDR1 is LNHNV and CDR2 is YYDKDF (reference sequence). J gave up 8 bases and V 7 bases, and 21 bases lay outside the gene matches. The CDR3 extends over 17 amino acids. CDR3 sequence: CATTIKDRAYGESGYTF. CDR3 nucleotide sequence: TGTGCCACCACCATAAAGGACAGGGCCTACGGGGAAAGCGGCTACACCTTC. The full variable domain, with the rest looked up from reference TRBV15 and TRBJ1-2, is DAMVIQNPRYQVTQFGKPVTLSCSQTLNHNVMYWYQQKSSQAPKLLFHYYDKDFNNEADTPDNFQSRRPNTSFCFLDIRSPGLGDTAMYLCATTIKDRAYGESGYTFGSGTRLTVV.

The chain joins TRBV6-6 to TRBJ2-1; the D gene is possibly TRBD2 (6 bases). The CDR3 is made up of 16 amino acids. Germline lookup yields CDR1 MNHNY and CDR2 SVGAGI (reference sequence). Deletions cut 5 bases from V and 0 bases from J, with 14 bases between. The CDR3 DNA follows: TGTGCCAGCAGTGCCGTACGCGGGGTCTCCTACAATGAGCAGTTCTTC. Amino acid sequence: CASSAVRGVSYNEQFF.

This clone appeared a single time. The genes are TRBV6-1 and TRBJ2-7, with 9 bases that match TRBD2. The CDR3 runs 17 residues. Germline values: CDR1 MNHNS, CDR2 SASEGT. With V trimmed by 1 base and J by 0 bases, 7 bases remained unmatched. CDR3 protein: CASSEGWNSGGSYEQYF. In DNA, the CDR3 is TGTGCCAGCAGTGAAGGTTGGAATAGCGGGGGCTCCTACGAGCAGTACTTC.

This CDR3 is CASSSGQSGYTF. For the CDR3, the DNA is TGTGCCAGCAGTTCCGGACAGAGTGGCTACACCTTC. This chain links TRBV12-3 or TRBV12-4 with TRBJ1-2; D perhaps matches TRBD1 (6 bases). The CDR3 length is 12 residues. Trimming shortened V by 4 bases and J by 7 bases, and 10 bases separated the two germline ends.

CDR3 loop: CSVEARGGAGQYV. The DNA for the CDR3 is TGCAGCGTTGAAGCCCGAGGAGGGGCAGGGCAGTACGTC. The genes are TRBV29-1 and TRBJ2-7; D perhaps matches TRBD2 (6 bases). The germline V gene encodes CDR1 SQVTM and CDR2 ANQGSEA. Trimming cost V 1 base and J 9 bases, with 16 bases left between them. The CDR3 is made up of 13 amino acids.

The J gene is TRBJ2-7, the V gene TRBV7-8, with a tentative D call TRBD1 (5 bases). This CDR3 is built from 16 residues. Looked up from germline, CDR1 is SGHVS and CDR2 is FQNEAQ. Trimming cost V 7 bases and J 1 base, with 20 bases left between them. The CDR3 spells CASTPTEQGWSYEQYF. The CDR3 region has the DNA TGTGCCAGCACACCCACGGAGCAGGGTTGGTCCTACGAGCAGTACTTC.

The V gene is TRBV9, the J gene TRBJ1-6; TRBD1 agrees at 10 bases. Germline V gene data show CDR1 as SGDLS and CDR2 as YYNGEE. The length of the CDR3 is 15 residues. V trimming: 2 bases; J trimming: 7 bases; junction bases outside the gene matches: 3. The CDR3 region is CASSVGQGWNSPLHF. In nucleotides, the CDR3 is TGTGCCAGCAGCGTGGGACAGGGGTGGAATTCACCCCTCCACTTT.

The V gene is TRBV7-8, the J gene TRBJ1-1; 7 bases agree with TRBD1. CDR3 length equals 13 residues. J gave up 4 bases and V 4 bases, and 3 bases lay outside the gene matches. Germline CDR1 is SGHVS and CDR2 is FQNEAQ. The CDR3 nucleotides are TGTGCCAGCAGCTCGACAGGGATCACTGAAGCTTTCTTT. It translates to CASSSTGITEAFF.

The chain joins TRBV9 to TRBJ1-1; the D is unclear. Germline values: CDR1 SGDLS, CDR2 YYNGEE. V lost 2 bases and J 1 base, leaving 6 bases between the germline ends. CDR3 length equals 13 residues. The CDR3 DNA is TGTGCCAGCAGCGTGGAGGAGAACACTGAAGCTTTCTTT. Translating gives CASSVEENTEAFF.

The chain recombines TRBV5-1 with TRBJ2-1, with 12 bases that match TRBD2. V gave up 7 bases and J gave up 1 base; unmatched junction bases: 18. The CDR3 totals 20 residues. Germline CDR1 SGHRS, CDR2 YFSETQ. The CDR3 spells CASGRRRLAGEGGSYNEQFF. The CDR3 coding sequence is TGCGCCAGCGGACGAAGAAGACTAGCGGGAGAGGGCGGGTCCTACAATGAGCAGTTCTTC.

This clone is termed large. V gene TRBV9 combines with J gene TRBJ1-1; 8 bases are a match to TRBD1. Germline V gene lookup returns CDR1 SGDLS and CDR2 YYNGEE. This CDR3 region has 15 residues. Germline trimming cut 2 bases from V and 4 bases from J; bases unmatched to any gene: 7. In nucleotides, the CDR3 is TGTGCCAGCAGCGTTCAGGGGGCTGAATCCACTGAAGCTTTCTTT. Translated: CASSVQGAESTEAFF.

V and J are TRBV3-1 (or the pseudogene TRBV3-2) and TRBJ1-1, with 7 bases identical to TRBD1. V lost 1 base and J lost 9; bases outside the gene matches: 2. Germline loops: CDR1 LGHDT, CDR2 YNNKEL (reference sequence). CDR3 length: 12 residues. The CDR3 reads CASSQAGQKAFF. Here the CDR3 DNA reads TGTGCCAGCAGCCAAGCGGGACAGAAAGCTTTCTTT.

The chain recombines TRBV7-6 with TRBJ1-6; 10 positions match TRBD1. The CDR3 is 14 amino acids. Unmatched junction bases numbered 2, after V lost 1 base and J lost 11 bases. Germline V gene data show CDR1 as SGHVS and CDR2 as FNYEAQ. The CDR3 protein is CASSLGTGGTPLHF. The CDR3 DNA reads TGTGCCAGCAGCTTAGGGACAGGGGGTACACCCCTCCACTTT.

This clone was detected only once. V usage is TRBV3-1 (or the pseudogene TRBV3-2) and J usage is TRBJ1-4, with a possible D match to TRBD1 (6 bases). Germline CDR1 and CDR2: LGHDT and YNNKEL (reference sequence). V was clipped by 2 bases and J by 4 bases, with 14 bases between them. CDR3 length: 16 amino acids. CDR3 DNA: TGTGCCAGCAGCCAACCCCTTGGGACATTTAATGAAAAACTGTTTTTT. This gives the protein CASSQPLGTFNEKLFF.

The chain recombines TRBV29-1 with TRBJ2-5; 9 positions agree with TRBD2. Germline trimming cut 1 base from V and 3 bases from J; bases unmatched to any gene: 6. Per germline, CDR1 SQVTM and CDR2 ANQGSEA. This CDR3 spans 15 amino acids. The CDR3 nucleotides read TGCAGCGTTGAAGTCATGACTAGCGGAGAAGAGACCCAGTACTTC. This codes for CSVEVMTSGEETQYF.